A single sample gave rise to the 23 T cell receptor beta chains below, sequenced in a study of T cell responses to AZD1222 COVID-19 vaccine (dated by TCRdb to the early 2020s). Libraries were constructed by the immunoSEQ multiplex PCR assay. The table was pulled from immuneACCESS by TCRdb, which kept in-frame rearrangements only. Such tables lose some clones; where checked, under half of the loss comes from unresolved V genes, and the rest has no known cause. Across this sample there are under 150,000 clones, with roughly 90% seen only once. The biggest ten clones account for just over 5.5% of the sample. Reading the label with the study, this specimen's time point is: baseline before first vaccination. The sequencing here drew on peripheral blood, taken on day 0 of AZD1222 vaccination. The source of these receptors is an adult in good health.

V and J are TRBV18 and TRBJ2-1; TRBD2 aligns across 7 bases. The J segment lost 6 bases and the V segment lost 3 bases, leaving 8 bases of the junction unmatched. The CDR3 extends over 15 amino acids. Germline V gene sequence: CDR1 KGHSH, CDR2 LQKENI. The CDR3 nucleotides read TGTGCCAGCTCACCGGGTCGGACTAGGGCCAATGAGCAGTTCTTC. Its protein is CASSPGRTRANEQFF. The variable domain in full, with the rest retrieved from reference TRBV18 and TRBJ2-1, is NAGVMQNPRHLVRRRGQEARLRCSPMKGHSHVYWYRQLPEEGLKFMVYLQKENIIDESGMPKERFSAEFPKEGPSILRIQQVVRGDSAAYFCASSPGRTRANEQFFGPGTRLTVL.

V usage is TRBV3-1 (or the pseudogene TRBV3-2) and J usage is TRBJ2-1; 13 bases line up with TRBD2. Germline assignment: CDR1 LGHDT and CDR2 YNNKEL (reference sequence). V shed 1 base and J 16 bases; nucleotides not matched to a gene: 7. The CDR3 is 14 residues long. The DNA for the CDR3 is TGTGCCAGCAGCCAAGGGACTAGCGGGAGTGGGAGATTCTTC. Its protein product is CASSQGTSGSGRFF.

CDR3 nucleotide sequence: TGTGCCAGCAGCTTAAGGACAGGGGGGTCTTATGGCTACACCTTC. This gives the protein CASSLRTGGSYGYTF. The genes are TRBV7-8 and TRBJ1-2, with TRBD1 identical over 10 bases. There are 15 residues in the CDR3. The germline V gene has CDR1 SGHVS and CDR2 FQNEAQ. The junction had 5 bases not matched to a gene; V was cut back by 2 bases and J by 5 bases.

The chain carries TRBV6-6 and TRBJ2-7, with D hard to call. The V end was cut by 2 bases, the J end by 7 bases, with 21 bases between. The V gene's germline CDR1 is MNHNY and CDR2 SVGAGI (reference sequence). This CDR3 region has 16 residues. DNA of the CDR3: TGTGCCAGCAGTTACCGACCTCATGCTGATGAAGGAGAGCAGTACTTC. Protein product: CASSYRPHADEGEQYF.

The genes are TRBV12-3 or TRBV12-4 and TRBJ1-5; no firm D call. The V and J ends lost 1 base and 6 bases respectively, with 4 bases between them. The CDR3 is 12 amino acids. The CDR3 loop reads CASSLGTQPQHF. Here the CDR3 DNA reads TGTGCCAGCAGTTTAGGTACTCAGCCCCAGCATTTT.

The chain combines TRBV7-9 with TRBJ1-5, with unresolved D. V gave up 2 bases and J gave up 0 bases, with 8 bases separating them. Germline assignment: CDR1 SEHNR and CDR2 FQNEAQ (reference sequence). This CDR3 region has 15 residues. CDR3: CASSLSDGSNQPQHF. The CDR3 nucleotides are TGTGCCAGCAGCTTATCGGACGGTAGCAATCAGCCCCAGCATTTT.

The chain employs TRBV11-2 and TRBJ1-3; D is undetermined. V was pared by 6 bases and J by 0 bases, with 12 bases between. Germline CDR1 reads SGHAT; CDR2 reads FQNNGV. The CDR3 runs 15 residues. As DNA, the CDR3 is TGTGCCAGCAGACAAGACCTCGCCTCTGGAAACACCATATATTTT. This codes for CASRQDLASGNTIYF.

Only a few counts were recorded for this clone. V usage is TRBV7-8 and J usage is TRBJ2-2, with 7 bases fitting TRBD2. Losses at the gene ends were 5 bases for V and 4 bases for J; bases not matched to a gene: 13. CDR1 is SGHVS and CDR2 is FQNEAQ in the germline V gene. This CDR3 contains 17 residues. The chain's CDR3 is CASSLGRGRAFTGELFF. For the CDR3, the DNA is TGTGCCAGCAGCCTCGGCCGAGGGAGGGCTTTCACCGGGGAGCTGTTTTTT.

The chain has TRBV7-2 and TRBJ1-2; D unresolved. The V end was cut by 2 bases, the J end by 0 bases, with 13 bases between. CDR3 length: 16 amino acids. CDR1 is SGHTA, CDR2 FQGNSA, per germline. CDR3 in DNA: TGTGCCAGCAGCTTATGGTTAGGCAGATCTAACTATGGCTACACCTTC. This gives the protein CASSLWLGRSNYGYTF.

The chain couples TRBV24-1 to TRBJ2-1; 8 nucleotides match TRBD1. This CDR3 region has 14 residues. The trim removed 6 bases at V and 6 bases at J, leaving 6 bases unmatched. Germline-derived CDR1 and CDR2 are KGHDR and SFDVKD. The CDR3 region has the DNA TGTGCCACCAGTCAGGGGGCAAGCGGCAATGAGCAGTTCTTC. This gives the protein CATSQGASGNEQFF.

The chain's CDR3 is CASSQDRQGQDEQYF. CDR3 DNA: TGCGCCAGCAGCCAAGATCGGCAGGGTCAGGACGAGCAGTACTTC. This chain joins TRBV4-3 and TRBJ2-7; D perhaps matches TRBD1 (5 bases). The CDR3 loop spans 15 amino acids. Trimming stripped 0 bases from V and 5 bases from J, with 14 bases between. The V gene's germline CDR1 is LGHNA and CDR2 YSLEER.

V and J are TRBV19 and TRBJ2-2; D not certain. Trimming removed 9 bases at V and 4 bases at J, with 9 bases between. This CDR3 contains 12 residues. The germline V gene has CDR1 LNHDA and CDR2 SQIVND (reference sequence). The CDR3 loop is CASRRPTGELFF. For the CDR3, the DNA is TGTGCCAGCCGAAGGCCCACCGGGGAGCTGTTTTTT. Drawing the rest from reference TRBV19 and TRBJ2-2, the complete variable domain is DGGITQSPKYLFRKEGQNVTLSCEQNLNHDAMYWYRQDPGQGLRLIYYSQIVNDFQKGDIAEGYSVSREKKESFPLTVTSAQKNPTAFYLCASRRPTGELFFGEGSRLTVL.

The V and J genes are TRBV27 and TRBJ1-1; a weak D match, TRBD1 (6 bases). There are 14 residues in the CDR3. In germline, CDR1 is MNHEY, CDR2 SMNVEV (reference sequence). The V end was cut by 4 bases, the J end by 5 bases, with 14 bases between. In DNA, the CDR3 is TGTGCCAGCAGTTGGGGGGCGCATGGGACTGAAGCTTTCTTT. Amino acid sequence: CASSWGAHGTEAFF.

The chain recombines TRBV6-4 with TRBJ2-1, with D possibly matching TRBD2 (7 bases). This CDR3 has 17 residues. V was pared by 2 bases and J by 7 bases, with 21 bases between. The V gene's germline CDR1 is MRHNA and CDR2 SNTAGT. In DNA form, the CDR3 reads TGTGCCAGCAGTGACAGCGGGACAAGAAGGTGGCCTAATGAGCAGTTCTTC. It codes for CASSDSGTRRWPNEQFF.

The chain has TRBV19 and TRBJ2-7; 7 bases map to TRBD1. V dropped 5 bases and J dropped 0; count of bases not matched to a gene: 10. Germline V gene data show CDR1 as LNHDA and CDR2 as SQIVND (reference sequence). The CDR3 is 16 residues long. The CDR3: CASSASGTVSSYEQYF. DNA for the CDR3: TGTGCCAGTAGTGCTTCGGGGACAGTAAGCTCCTACGAGCAGTACTTC.

The chain combines TRBV6-5 with TRBJ2-7; D perhaps matches TRBD1 (5 bases). Germline V gene sequence: CDR1 MNHEY, CDR2 SVGAGI. Trimming pared 5 bases from V and 2 bases from J, leaving 13 bases between. The CDR3 is 14 amino acids. The CDR3 DNA is TGTGCCAGCAGTAGACGAACAGGAACCTACGAGCAGTACTTC. Amino acid sequence: CASSRRTGTYEQYF.

This chain joins TRBV12-3 or TRBV12-4 and TRBJ2-3; no definite D call. The CDR3 runs 12 residues. V was shortened by 8 bases and J by 2 bases, with 8 bases between the two germline ends. The CDR3 DNA is TGTGCCAGCTCATCGGCCACAGATACGCAGTATTTT. This translates into CASSSATDTQYF.

CDR3 residues: CASSPWKSSYNEQFF. DNA of the CDR3: TGTGCCAGCAGCCCCTGGAAGAGCTCCTACAATGAGCAGTTCTTC. The V call is TRBV3-1 (or the pseudogene TRBV3-2), the J call TRBJ2-1; D is unresolved. This CDR3 has 15 residues. V was trimmed by 4 bases and J by 0 bases, leaving 10 bases between them. The germline gives CDR1 LGHDT, CDR2 YNNKEL (reference sequence).

The chain combines TRBV28 with TRBJ1-2; D not certain. Trimming took off 4 bases at V and 8 bases at J, with 14 bases between the two ends. CDR3 length equals 13 residues. The germline V gene encodes CDR1 MDHEN and CDR2 SYDVKM. The CDR3 nucleotides are TGTGCCAGCAGTTCCGGGTCCCGCGTGGGCTACACCTTC. It codes for CASSSGSRVGYTF.

This chain uses TRBV18 with TRBJ1-5; TRBD1 might be the D (6 bases). Trimming pared 0 bases from V and 3 bases from J, leaving 9 bases between. The CDR3 is made up of 15 amino acids. Germline V lookup: CDR1 KGHSH, CDR2 LQKENI. CDR3 sequence reads: CASSPPNRDNQPQHF. The CDR3 DNA follows: TGTGCCAGCTCACCACCCAACAGGGACAATCAGCCCCAGCATTTT.

The V and J genes are TRBV5-5 and TRBJ2-7; the D gene is possibly TRBD2 (7 bases). V shed 6 bases and J shed 2 bases, with 15 bases lying between them. Germline V gene lookup returns CDR1 SGHKS and CDR2 YYEKEE (reference sequence). The CDR3 contains 14 residues. Written as DNA, the CDR3 is TGTGCCAGCACCAAAGGGGGGGATCCCTACGAGCAGTACTTC. Translation: CASTKGGDPYEQYF.

The gene calls are TRBV19 and TRBJ2-1; tentatively, D is TRBD2 (5 bases). The CDR3 has 15 amino acids. The germline V gene encodes CDR1 LNHDA and CDR2 SQIVND (reference sequence). V dropped 1 base and J dropped 4 bases, with 11 bases sitting between them. CDR3 in amino acids: CASSIGGAAYNEQFF. The CDR3 nucleotides read TGTGCCAGTAGTATAGGGGGAGCGGCTTACAATGAGCAGTTCTTC. Full variable domain (rest looked up from reference TRBV19 and TRBJ2-1): DGGITQSPKYLFRKEGQNVTLSCEQNLNHDAMYWYRQDPGQGLRLIYYSQIVNDFQKGDIAEGYSVSREKKESFPLTVTSAQKNPTAFYLCASSIGGAAYNEQFFGPGTRLTVL.

This chain links TRBV7-9 with TRBJ2-7; 10 bases line up with TRBD2. This CDR3 is 14 amino acids long. After removal of 3 bases from V and 2 bases from J, the junction contained 1 base not matched to a gene. Germline V lookup: CDR1 SEHNR, CDR2 FQNEAQ (reference sequence). CDR3 sequence (DNA): TGTGCCAGCAGCTTTACTAGCGGGACCTACGAGCAGTACTTC. This sequence encodes CASSFTSGTYEQYF.